The clone carrying this T cell receptor beta chain was seen more than once but under ten times. This sample stems from a study of blood T cell repertoires in COVID-19. Study as a whole: There were acute and convalescent COVID-19 samples, and they came from the United States, Italy and Spain.

Per the original data handling: From reference gene primer amplification, estimates of nucleated cell counts were derived. Sequencing was performed with immunoSEQ multiplex PCR; in TCRdb, only in-frame clones are kept and a portion is missing. The V and J calls and clone size were taken over from that table, and D and trimming were inferred from the DNA. The sample holds about 200,000 clones; 70% to 90% are singletons and the top ten take approximately 7.6%. All enrollees were roughly 18 to 95 years old and from around 25 US areas. The receptor comes from a woman younger than 30 who had recovered from COVID-19. Source material: PBMCs or T cells enriched from blood (not recorded which).

For the CDR3, the DNA is TGTGCCAGCAGCCCGGGGGGTGCGACAGTCTATGGCTACACCTTC. It translates to CASSPGGATVYGYTF. V and J are TRBV9 and TRBJ1-2; weak D call: TRBD1 (5 bases). Trimming shortened V by 4 bases and J by 4 bases, and 17 bases separated the two germline ends. The CDR3 is 15 amino acids. Looked up from germline, CDR1 is SGDLS and CDR2 is YYNGEE.